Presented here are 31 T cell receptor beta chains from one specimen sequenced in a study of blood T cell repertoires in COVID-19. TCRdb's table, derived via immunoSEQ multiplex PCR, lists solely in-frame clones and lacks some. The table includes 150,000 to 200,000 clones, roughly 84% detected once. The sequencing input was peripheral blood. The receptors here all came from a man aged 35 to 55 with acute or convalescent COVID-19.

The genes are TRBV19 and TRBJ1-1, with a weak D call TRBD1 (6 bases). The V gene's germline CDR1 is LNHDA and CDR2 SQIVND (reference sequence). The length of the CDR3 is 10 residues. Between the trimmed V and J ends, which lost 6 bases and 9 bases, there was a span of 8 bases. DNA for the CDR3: TGTGCCAGTAGGGGGGCCAAAGCTTTCTTT. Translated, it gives CASRGAKAFF.

The chain's CDR3 is CASSLGSTGGFF. Here the CDR3 DNA reads TGTGCCAGCAGCTTGGGGTCCACCGGGGGTTTCTTT. J is TRBJ1-1 and V is TRBV7-2; D possibly corresponds to TRBD1 (5 bases). The length of the CDR3 is 12 residues. Per germline, CDR1 SGHTA and CDR2 FQGNSA. Between the trimmed V and J ends, which lost 3 bases and 13 bases, there was a span of 15 bases.

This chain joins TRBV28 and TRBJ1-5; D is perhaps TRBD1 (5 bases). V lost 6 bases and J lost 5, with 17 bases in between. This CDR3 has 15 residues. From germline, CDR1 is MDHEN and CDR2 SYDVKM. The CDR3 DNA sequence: TGTGCCAGCAGGACCGCGACAGTTAGGGATCAGCCCCAGCATTTT. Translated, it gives CASRTATVRDQPQHF. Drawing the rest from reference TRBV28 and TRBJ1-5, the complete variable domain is DVKVTQSSRYLVKRTGEKVFLECVQDMDHENMFWYRQDPGLGLRLIYFSYDVKMKEKGDIPEGYSVSREKKERFSLILESASTNQTSMYLCASRTATVRDQPQHFGDGTRLSIL.

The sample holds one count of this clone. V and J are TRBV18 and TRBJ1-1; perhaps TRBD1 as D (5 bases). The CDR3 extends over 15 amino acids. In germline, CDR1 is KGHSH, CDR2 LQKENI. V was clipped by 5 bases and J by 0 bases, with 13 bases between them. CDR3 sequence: CASSKSTEMNTEAFF. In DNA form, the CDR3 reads TGTGCCAGCTCAAAATCGACAGAAATGAACACTGAAGCTTTCTTT.

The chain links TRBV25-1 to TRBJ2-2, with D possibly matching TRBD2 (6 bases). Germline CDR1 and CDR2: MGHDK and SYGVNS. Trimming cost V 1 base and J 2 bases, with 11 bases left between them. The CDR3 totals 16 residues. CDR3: CASSELAGSNTGELFF. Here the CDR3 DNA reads TGTGCCAGCAGTGAATTGGCGGGGAGCAACACCGGGGAGCTGTTTTTT.

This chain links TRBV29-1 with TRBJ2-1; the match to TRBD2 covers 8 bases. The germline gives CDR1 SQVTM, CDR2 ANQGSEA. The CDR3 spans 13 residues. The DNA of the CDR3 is TGCAGTACGTCCGGGGGGGGCTACAATGAGCAGTTCTTC. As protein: CSTSGGGYNEQFF.

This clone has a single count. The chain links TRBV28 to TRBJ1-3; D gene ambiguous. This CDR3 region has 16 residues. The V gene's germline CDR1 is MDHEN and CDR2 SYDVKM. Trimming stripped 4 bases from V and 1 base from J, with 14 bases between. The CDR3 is CASSSVTVVSGNTIYF. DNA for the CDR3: TGTGCCAGCAGTTCCGTCACGGTTGTATCTGGAAACACCATATATTTT.

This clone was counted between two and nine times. Written as DNA, the CDR3 is TGTGCCAGCAGCCCCCTTCGGCAGGGTTTCTCCTACGAGCAGTACTTC. Translated, it gives CASSPLRQGFSYEQYF. The gene calls are TRBV7-9 and TRBJ2-7, with TRBD1 as a possible D gene (5 bases). The CDR3 is 16 residues long. Per the germline V gene, CDR1 is SEHNR and CDR2 is FQNEAQ (reference sequence). Trimming took off 5 bases at V and 0 bases at J, with 17 bases between the two ends.

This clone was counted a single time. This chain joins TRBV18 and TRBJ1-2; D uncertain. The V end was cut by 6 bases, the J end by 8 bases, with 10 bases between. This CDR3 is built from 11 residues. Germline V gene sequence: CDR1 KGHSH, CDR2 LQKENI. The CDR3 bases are TGTGCCAGCTCCCCCGAGCGAGGCTACACCTTC. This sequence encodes CASSPERGYTF. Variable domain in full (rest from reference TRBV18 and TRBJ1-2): NAGVMQNPRHLVRRRGQEARLRCSPMKGHSHVYWYRQLPEEGLKFMVYLQKENIIDESGMPKERFSAEFPKEGPSILRIQQVVRGDSAAYFCASSPERGYTFGSGTRLTVV.

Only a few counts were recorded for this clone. The CDR3 spells CASSPQGGSYGYTF. CDR3 coding DNA: TGTGCCAGCAGCCCCCAGGGGGGAAGCTATGGCTACACCTTC. This sequence joins TRBV7-3 and TRBJ1-2; the match to TRBD1 covers 7 bases. The CDR3 is made up of 14 amino acids. V lost 5 bases, J lost 4 bases, and 7 bases stayed unmatched. Germline CDR1 is SGHTA and CDR2 is FQGTGA.

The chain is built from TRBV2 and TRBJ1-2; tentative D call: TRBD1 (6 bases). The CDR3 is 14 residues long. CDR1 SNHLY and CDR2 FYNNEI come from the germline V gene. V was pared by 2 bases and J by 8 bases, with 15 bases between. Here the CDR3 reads CASSERTDFGGYTF. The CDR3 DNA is TGTGCCAGCAGTGAAAGGACAGACTTTGGGGGCTACACCTTC.

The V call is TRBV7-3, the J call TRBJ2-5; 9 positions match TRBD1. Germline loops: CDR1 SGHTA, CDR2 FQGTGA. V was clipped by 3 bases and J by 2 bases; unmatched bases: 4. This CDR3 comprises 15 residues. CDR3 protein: CASSFGTGRQETQYF. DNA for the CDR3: TGTGCCAGCAGCTTCGGGACAGGGCGACAAGAGACCCAGTACTTC.

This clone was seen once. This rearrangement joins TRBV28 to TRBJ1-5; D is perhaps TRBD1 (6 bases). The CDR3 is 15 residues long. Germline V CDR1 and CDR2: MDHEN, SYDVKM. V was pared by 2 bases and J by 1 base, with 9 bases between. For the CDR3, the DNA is TGTGCCAGCAGTTTAACAGGGACGAGCAATCAGCCCCAGCATTTT. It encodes CASSLTGTSNQPQHF.

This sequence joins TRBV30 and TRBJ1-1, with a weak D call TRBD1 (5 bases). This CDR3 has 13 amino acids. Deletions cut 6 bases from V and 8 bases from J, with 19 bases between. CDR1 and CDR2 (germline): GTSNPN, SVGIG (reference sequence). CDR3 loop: CACNPGVRGEAFF. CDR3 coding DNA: TGTGCCTGTAATCCGGGGGTACGGGGCGAAGCTTTCTTT.

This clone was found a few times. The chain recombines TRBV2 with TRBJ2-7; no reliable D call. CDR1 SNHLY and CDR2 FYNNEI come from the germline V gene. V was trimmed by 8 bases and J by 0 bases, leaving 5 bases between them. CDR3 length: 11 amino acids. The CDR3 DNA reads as TGTGCCAGCTCGCGCTCCTACGAGCAGTACTTC. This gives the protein CASSRSYEQYF.

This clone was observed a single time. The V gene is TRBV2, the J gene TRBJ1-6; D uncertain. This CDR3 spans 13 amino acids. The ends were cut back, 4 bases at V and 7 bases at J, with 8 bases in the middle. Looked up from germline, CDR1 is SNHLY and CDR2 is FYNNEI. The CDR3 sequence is CASSATANSPLHF. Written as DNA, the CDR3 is TGTGCCAGCAGTGCTACCGCCAATTCACCCCTCCACTTT.

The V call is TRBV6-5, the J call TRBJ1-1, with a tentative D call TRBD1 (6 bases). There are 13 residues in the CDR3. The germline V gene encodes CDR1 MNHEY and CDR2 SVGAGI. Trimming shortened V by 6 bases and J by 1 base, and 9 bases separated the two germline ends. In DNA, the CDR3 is TGTGCCAGCAGGGTGACAGGGAACACTGAAGCTTTCTTT. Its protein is CASRVTGNTEAFF.

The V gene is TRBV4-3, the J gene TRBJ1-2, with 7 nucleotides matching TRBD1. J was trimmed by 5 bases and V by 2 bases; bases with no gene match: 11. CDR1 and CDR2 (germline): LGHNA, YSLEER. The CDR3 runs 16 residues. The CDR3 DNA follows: TGCGCCAGCAGCCAAAGTCGACAGGGACATGAGTATGGCTACACCTTC. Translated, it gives CASSQSRQGHEYGYTF.

CDR3 in DNA: TGCGCCAGCAGCCAACCTACCAGGGGAAGGAGAAACACCATATATTTT. Translated: CASSQPTRGRRNTIYF. The chain links TRBV4-1 to TRBJ1-3; a possible D gene is TRBD1 (6 bases). The germline CDR1 and CDR2 sequences are MGHRA and YSYEKL. V lost 2 bases, J lost 5 bases, and 16 bases lay in between. The CDR3 runs 16 residues.

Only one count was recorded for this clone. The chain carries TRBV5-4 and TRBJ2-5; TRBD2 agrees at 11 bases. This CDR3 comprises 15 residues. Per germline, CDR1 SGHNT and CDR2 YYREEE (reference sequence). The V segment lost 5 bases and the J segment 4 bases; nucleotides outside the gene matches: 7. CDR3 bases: TGTGCCAGCAGGCCGGGACTAGCGGATCCAGAGACCCAGTACTTC. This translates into CASRPGLADPETQYF. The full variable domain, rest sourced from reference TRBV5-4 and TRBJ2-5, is ETGVTQSPTHLIKTRGQQVTLRCSSQSGHNTVSWYQQALGQGPQFIFQYYREEENGRGNFPPRFSGLQFPNYSSELNVNALELDDSALYLCASRPGLADPETQYFGPGTRLLVL.

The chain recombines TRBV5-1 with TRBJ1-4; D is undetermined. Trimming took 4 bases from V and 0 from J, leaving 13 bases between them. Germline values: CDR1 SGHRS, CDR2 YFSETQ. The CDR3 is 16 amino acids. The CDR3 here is CASSEGLPATNEKLFF. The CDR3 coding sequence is TGCGCCAGCAGCGAAGGACTTCCCGCAACTAATGAAAAACTGTTTTTT.

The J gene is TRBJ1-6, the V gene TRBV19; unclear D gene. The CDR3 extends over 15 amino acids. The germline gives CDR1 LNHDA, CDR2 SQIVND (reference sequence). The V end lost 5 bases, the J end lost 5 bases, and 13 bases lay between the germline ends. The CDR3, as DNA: TGTGCCAGTAGTGAGATCTCCTTTAATAATTCACCCCTCCACTTT. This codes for CASSEISFNNSPLHF.

This chain's CDR3 is CASSPGKTGKETQYF. The DNA for the CDR3 is TGTGCCAGCTCACCTGGGAAGACAGGGAAAGAGACCCAGTACTTC. J is TRBJ2-5 and V is TRBV18; TRBD1 matches 7 bases. CDR3 length: 15 amino acids. Germline trimming cut 3 bases from V and 3 bases from J; bases unmatched to any gene: 7. Germline V gene lookup returns CDR1 KGHSH and CDR2 LQKENI.

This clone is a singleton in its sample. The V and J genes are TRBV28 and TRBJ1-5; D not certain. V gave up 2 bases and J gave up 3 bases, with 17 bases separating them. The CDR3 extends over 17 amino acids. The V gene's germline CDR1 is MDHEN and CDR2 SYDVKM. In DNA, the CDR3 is TGTGCCAGCAGTTTAGGAGCCGCTTGGGTCGACAATCAGCCCCAGCATTTT. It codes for CASSLGAAWVDNQPQHF.

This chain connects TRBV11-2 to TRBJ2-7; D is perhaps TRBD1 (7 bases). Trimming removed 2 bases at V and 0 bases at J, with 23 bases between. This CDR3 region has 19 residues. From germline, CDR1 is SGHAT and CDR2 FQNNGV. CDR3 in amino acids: CASSLPAAGTVASSYEQYF. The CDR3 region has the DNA TGTGCCAGCAGCTTACCAGCGGCGGGGACAGTCGCCAGCTCCTACGAGCAGTACTTC.

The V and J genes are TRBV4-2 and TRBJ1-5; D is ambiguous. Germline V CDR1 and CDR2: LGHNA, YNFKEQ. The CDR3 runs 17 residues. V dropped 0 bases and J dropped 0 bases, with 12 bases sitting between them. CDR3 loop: CASSQEGGYYSNQPQHF. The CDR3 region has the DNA TGTGCCAGCAGCCAAGAAGGAGGGTATTATAGCAATCAGCCCCAGCATTTT.

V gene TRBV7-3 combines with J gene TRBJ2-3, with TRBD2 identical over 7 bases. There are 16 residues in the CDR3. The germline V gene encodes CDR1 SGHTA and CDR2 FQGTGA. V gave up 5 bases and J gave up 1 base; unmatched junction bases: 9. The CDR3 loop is CASSPLQGGGTDTQYF. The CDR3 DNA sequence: TGTGCCAGCAGCCCCCTCCAGGGAGGGGGCACAGATACGCAGTATTTT.

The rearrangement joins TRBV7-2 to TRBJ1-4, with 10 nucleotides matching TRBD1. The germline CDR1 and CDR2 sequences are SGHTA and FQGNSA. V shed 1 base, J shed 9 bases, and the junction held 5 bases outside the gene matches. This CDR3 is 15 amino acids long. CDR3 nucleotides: TGTGCCAGCAGCTTAGGGGGACAGGGGAGCCAAAAACTGTTTTTT. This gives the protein CASSLGGQGSQKLFF.

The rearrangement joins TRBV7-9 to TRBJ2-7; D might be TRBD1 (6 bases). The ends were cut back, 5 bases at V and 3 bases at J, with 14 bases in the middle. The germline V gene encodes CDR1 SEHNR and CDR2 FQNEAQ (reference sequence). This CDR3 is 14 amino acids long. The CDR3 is CASSPPTGIYEQYF. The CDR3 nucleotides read TGTGCCAGCAGCCCACCGACAGGAATCTACGAGCAGTACTTC.

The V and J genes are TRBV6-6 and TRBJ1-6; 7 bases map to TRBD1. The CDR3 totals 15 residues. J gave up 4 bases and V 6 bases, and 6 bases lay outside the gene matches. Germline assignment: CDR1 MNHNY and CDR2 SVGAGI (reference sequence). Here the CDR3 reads CASSTGTEYNSPLHF. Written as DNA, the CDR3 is TGTGCCAGCAGCACTGGGACAGAATATAATTCACCCCTCCACTTT.

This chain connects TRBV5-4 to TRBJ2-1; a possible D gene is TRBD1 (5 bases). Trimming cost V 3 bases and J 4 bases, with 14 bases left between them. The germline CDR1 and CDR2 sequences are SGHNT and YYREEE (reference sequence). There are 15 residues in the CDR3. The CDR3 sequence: CASSSAGSLYNEQFF. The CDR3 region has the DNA TGTGCCAGCAGCTCGGCAGGGTCCCTTTACAATGAGCAGTTCTTC.